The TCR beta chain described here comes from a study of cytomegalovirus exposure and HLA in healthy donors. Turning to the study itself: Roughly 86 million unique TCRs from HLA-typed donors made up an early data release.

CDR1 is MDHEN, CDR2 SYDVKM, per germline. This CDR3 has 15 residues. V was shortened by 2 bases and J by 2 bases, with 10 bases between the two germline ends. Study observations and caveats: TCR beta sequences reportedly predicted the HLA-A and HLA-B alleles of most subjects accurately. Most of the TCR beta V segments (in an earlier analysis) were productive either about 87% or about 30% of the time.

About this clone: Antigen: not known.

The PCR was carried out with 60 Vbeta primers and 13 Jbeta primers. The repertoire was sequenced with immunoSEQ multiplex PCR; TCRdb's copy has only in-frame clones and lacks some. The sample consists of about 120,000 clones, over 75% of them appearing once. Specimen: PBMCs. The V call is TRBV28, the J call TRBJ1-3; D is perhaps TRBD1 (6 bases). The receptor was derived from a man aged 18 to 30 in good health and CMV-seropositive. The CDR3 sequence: CASSLMGAAGNTIYF. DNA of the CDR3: TGTGCCAGCAGTTTAATGGGGGCTGCTGGAAACACCATATATTTT.